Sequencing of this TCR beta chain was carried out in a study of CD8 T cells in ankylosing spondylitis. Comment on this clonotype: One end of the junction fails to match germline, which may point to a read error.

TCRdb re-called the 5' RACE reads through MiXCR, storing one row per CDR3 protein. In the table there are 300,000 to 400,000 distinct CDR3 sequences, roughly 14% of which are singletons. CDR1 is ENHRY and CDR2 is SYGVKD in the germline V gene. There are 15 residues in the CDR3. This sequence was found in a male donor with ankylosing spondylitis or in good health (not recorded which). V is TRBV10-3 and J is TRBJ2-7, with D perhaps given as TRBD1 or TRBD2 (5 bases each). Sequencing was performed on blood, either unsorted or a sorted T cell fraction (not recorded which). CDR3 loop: CAISATRDGDNEQHF. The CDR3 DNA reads TGTGCCATCAGTGCCACCCGGGACGGCGACAACGAGCAGCACTTC.